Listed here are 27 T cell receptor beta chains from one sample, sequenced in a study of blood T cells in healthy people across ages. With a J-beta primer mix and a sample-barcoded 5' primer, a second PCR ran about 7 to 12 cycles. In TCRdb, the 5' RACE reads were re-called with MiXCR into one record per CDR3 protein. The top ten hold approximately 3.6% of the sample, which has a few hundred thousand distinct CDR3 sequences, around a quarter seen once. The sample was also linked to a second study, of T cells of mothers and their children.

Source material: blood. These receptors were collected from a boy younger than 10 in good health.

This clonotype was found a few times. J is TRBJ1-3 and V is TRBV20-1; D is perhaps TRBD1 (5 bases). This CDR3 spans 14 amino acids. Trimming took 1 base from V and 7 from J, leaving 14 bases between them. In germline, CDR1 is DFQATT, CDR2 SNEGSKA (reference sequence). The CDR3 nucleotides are TGCAGTGCTAGAGGGCGGGGGAGAGGGAACACCATATATTTT. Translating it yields CSARGRGRGNTIYF.

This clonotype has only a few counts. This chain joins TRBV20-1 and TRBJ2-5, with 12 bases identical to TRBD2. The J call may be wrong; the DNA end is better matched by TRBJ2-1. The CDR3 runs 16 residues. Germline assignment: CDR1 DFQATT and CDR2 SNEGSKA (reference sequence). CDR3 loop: CSARESRTSGVYEQFF. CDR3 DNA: TGCAGTGCTAGAGAATCCCGGACTAGCGGGGTTTATGAGCAGTTCTTC.

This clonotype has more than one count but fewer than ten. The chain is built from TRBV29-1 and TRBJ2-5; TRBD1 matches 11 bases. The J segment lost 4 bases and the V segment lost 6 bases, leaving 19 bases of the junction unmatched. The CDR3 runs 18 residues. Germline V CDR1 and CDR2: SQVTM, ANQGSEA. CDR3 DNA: TGCAGCGTGGCCGGGACAGGGGGACTAGCACCCAGGGTAGAGACCCAGTACTTC. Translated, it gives CSVAGTGGLAPRVETQYF.

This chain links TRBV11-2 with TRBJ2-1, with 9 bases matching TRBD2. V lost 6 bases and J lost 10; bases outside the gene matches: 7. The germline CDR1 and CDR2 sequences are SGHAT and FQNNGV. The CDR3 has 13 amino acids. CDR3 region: CASRSLAGREQFF. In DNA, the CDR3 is TGTGCCAGCAGATCGCTAGCGGGGCGAGAGCAGTTCTTC.

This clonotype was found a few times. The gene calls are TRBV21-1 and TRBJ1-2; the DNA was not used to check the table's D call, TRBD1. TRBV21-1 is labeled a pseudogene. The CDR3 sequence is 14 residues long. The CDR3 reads CASSKDPGGDGYTF. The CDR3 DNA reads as TGTGCCAGCAGCAAAGATCCAGGGGGGGATGGCTACACCTTC.

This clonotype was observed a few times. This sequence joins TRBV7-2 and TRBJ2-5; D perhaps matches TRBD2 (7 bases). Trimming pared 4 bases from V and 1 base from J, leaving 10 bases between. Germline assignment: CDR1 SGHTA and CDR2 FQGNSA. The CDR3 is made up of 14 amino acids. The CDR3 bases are TGTGCCAGCAGCTCGGGGGGCATCCAAGAGACCCAGTACTTC. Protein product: CASSSGGIQETQYF.

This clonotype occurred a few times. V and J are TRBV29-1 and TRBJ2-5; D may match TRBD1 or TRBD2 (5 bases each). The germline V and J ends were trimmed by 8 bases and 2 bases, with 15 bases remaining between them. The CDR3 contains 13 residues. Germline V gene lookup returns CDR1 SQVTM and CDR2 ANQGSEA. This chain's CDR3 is CSTRGSFQETQYF. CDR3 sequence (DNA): TGCAGCACCCGGGGCTCCTTTCAAGAGACCCAGTACTTC.

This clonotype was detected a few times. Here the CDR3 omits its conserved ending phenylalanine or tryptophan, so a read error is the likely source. The CDR3 region has the DNA TGCGCCAGCAGCTTCACAGGGGCCCCGAACACTGAAGCTTTCTCT. It codes for CASSFTGAPNTEAFS. The chain is built from TRBV5-1 and TRBJ1-1; TRBD1 agrees at 7 bases. This CDR3 contains 15 residues. In germline, CDR1 is SGHRS, CDR2 YFSETQ. Losses at the gene ends were 2 bases for V and 1 base for J; bases not matched to a gene: 5.

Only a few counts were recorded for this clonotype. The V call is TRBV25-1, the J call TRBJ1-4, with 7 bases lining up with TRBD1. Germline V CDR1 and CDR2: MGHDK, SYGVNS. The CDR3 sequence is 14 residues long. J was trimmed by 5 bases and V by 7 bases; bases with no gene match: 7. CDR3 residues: CASTGGSRNEKLFF. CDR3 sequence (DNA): TGTGCCAGCACAGGGGGGTCTAGGAATGAAAAACTGTTTTTT. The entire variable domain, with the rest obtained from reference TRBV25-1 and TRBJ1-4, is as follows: EADIYQTPRYLVIGTGKKITLECSQTMGHDKMYWYQQDPGMELHLIHYSYGVNSTEKGDLSSESTVSRIRTEHFPLTLESARPSHTSQYLCASTGGSRNEKLFFGSGTQLSVL.

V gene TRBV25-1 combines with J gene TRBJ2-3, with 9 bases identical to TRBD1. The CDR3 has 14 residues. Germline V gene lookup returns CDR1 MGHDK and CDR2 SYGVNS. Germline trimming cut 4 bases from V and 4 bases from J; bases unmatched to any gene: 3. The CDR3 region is CASSGTGDADTQYF. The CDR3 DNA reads TGTGCCAGCAGTGGGACAGGGGATGCAGATACGCAGTATTTT.

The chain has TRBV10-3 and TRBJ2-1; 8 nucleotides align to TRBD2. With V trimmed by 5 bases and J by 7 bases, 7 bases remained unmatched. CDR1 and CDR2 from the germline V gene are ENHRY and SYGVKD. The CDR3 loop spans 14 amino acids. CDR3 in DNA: TGTGCCATCAGTTGGACTAGCACGGGGAATGAGCAGTTCTTC. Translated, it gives CAISWTSTGNEQFF.

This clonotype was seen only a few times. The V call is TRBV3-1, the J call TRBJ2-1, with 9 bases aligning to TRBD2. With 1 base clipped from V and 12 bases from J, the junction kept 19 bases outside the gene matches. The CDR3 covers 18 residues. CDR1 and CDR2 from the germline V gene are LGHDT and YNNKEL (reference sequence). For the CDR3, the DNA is TGTGCCAGCAGCCAAGCTAGCGGGACCTCACGACGTCCACGACGGCAGTTCTTC. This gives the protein CASSQASGTSRRPRRQFF.

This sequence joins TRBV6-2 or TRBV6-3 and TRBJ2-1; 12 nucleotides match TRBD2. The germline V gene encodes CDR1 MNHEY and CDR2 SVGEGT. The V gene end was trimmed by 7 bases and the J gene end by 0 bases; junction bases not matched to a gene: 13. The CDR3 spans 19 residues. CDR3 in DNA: TGTGCCAGCATCCGATCCCCGCTAGCGGGAGGGTTCTCCTACAATGAGCAGTTCTTC. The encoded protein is CASIRSPLAGGFSYNEQFF.

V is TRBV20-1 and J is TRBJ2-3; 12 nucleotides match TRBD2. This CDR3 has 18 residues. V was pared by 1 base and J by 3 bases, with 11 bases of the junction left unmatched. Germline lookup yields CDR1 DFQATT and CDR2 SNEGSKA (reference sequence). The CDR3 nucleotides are TGCAGTGCTAGAGGAGTACTAGCGGGAGGTTTTGGGACAGATACGCAGTATTTT. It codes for CSARGVLAGGFGTDTQYF.

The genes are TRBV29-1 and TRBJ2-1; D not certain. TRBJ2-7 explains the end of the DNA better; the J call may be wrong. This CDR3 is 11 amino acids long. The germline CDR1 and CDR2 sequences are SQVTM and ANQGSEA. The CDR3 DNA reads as TGCAGCGGTAGTAGCTCCTACGAGCAGTACTTC. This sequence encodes CSGSSSYEQYF.

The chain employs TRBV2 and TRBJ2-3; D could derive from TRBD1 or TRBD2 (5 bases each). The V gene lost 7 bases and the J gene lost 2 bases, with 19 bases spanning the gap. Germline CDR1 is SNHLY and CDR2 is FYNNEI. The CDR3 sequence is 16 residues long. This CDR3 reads CASIHVFGAATDTQYF. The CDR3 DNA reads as TGTGCCAGCATCCACGTGTTCGGGGCGGCCACAGATACGCAGTATTTT. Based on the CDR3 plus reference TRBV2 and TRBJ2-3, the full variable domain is EPEVTQTPSHQVTQMGQEVILRCVPISNHLYFYWYRQILGQKVEFLVSFYNNEISEKSEIFDDQFSVERPDGSNFTLKIRSTKLEDSAMYFCASIHVFGAATDTQYFGPGTRLTVL.

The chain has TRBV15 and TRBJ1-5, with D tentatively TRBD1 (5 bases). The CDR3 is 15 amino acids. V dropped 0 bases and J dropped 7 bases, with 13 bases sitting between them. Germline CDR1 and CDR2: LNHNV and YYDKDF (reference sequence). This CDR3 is CATSRDLGAGQPQHF. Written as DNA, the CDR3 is TGTGCCACCAGCAGAGATTTAGGGGCAGGGCAGCCCCAGCATTTT.

The CDR3: CASSEDRGYYEQYF. CDR3 DNA sequence: TGTGCCAGCAGTGAAGACAGGGGATACTACGAGCAGTACTTC. The chain links TRBV2 to TRBJ2-7, with 7 bases aligning to TRBD1. Germline CDR1 SNHLY, CDR2 FYNNEI. Trimming cost V 1 base and J 3 bases; bases outside gene matches: 3. The CDR3 length is 14 residues.

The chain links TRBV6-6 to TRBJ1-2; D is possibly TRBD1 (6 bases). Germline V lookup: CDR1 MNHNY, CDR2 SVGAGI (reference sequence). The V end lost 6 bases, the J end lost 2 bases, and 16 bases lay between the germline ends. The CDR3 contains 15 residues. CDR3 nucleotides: TGTGCCAGCAGCCTACAGGGTAGGGGAAACTATGGCTACACCTTC. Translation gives CASSLQGRGNYGYTF.

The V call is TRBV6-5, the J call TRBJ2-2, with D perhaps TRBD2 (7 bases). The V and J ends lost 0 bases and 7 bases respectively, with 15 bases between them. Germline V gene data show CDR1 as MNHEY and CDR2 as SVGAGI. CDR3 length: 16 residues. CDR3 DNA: TGTGCCAGCAGTTACTCTTGGGGGGGGGCTTTCGGGGAGCTGTTTTTT. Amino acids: CASSYSWGGAFGELFF.

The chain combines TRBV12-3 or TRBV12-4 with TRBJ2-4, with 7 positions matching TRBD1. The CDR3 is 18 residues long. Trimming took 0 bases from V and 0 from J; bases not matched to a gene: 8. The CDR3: CASSLAWDRRVAKNIQYF. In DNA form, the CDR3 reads TGTGCCAGCAGTTTAGCCTGGGACAGACGAGTAGCCAAAAACATTCAGTACTTC.

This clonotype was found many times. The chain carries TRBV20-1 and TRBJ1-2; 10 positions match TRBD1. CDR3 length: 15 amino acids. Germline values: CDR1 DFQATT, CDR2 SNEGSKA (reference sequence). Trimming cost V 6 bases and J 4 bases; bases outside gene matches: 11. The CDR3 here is CSATPGQGSSYGYTF. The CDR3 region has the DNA TGCAGTGCCACTCCGGGACAGGGGTCGTCCTATGGCTACACCTTC.

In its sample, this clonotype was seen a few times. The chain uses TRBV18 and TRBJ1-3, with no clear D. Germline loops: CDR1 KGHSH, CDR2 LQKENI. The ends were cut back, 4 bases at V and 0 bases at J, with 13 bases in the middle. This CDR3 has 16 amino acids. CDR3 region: CASSLERPSSGNTIYF. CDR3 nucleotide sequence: TGTGCCAGCTCACTGGAACGCCCTTCCTCTGGAAACACCATATATTTT.

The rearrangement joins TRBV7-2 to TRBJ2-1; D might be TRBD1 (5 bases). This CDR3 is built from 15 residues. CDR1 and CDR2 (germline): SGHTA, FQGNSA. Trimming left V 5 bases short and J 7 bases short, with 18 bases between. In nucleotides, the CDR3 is TGTGCCAGCAGCCCCGCGGACACAGTAGTAAATGAGCAGTTCTTC. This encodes CASSPADTVVNEQFF. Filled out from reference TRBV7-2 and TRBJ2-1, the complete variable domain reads GAGVSQSPSNKVTEKGKDVELRCDPISGHTALYWYRQSLGQGLEFLIYFQGNSAPDKSGLPSDRFSAERTGGSVSTLTIQRTQQEDSAVYLCASSPADTVVNEQFFGPGTRLTVL.

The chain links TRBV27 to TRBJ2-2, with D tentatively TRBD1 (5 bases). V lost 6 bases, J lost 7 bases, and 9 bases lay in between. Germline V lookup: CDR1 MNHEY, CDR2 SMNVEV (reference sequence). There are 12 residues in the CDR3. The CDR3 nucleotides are TGTGCCAGCAGGGATAGGGGCGGGGAGCTGTTTTTT. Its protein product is CASRDRGGELFF.

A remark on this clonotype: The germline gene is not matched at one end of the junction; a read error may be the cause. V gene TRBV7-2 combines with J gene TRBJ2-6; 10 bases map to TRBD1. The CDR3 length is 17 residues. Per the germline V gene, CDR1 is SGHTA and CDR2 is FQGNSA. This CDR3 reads CASSPGTGVPGANVRTF. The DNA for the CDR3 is TGTGCCAGCAGTCCCGGGACAGGGGTGCCCGGGGCCAACGTCCGGACTTTC.

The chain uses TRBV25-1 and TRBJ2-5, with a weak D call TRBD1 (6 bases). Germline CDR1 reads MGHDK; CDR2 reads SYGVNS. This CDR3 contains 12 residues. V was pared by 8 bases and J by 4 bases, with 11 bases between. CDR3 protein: CASGTSGETQYF. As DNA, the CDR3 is TGTGCCAGCGGGACATCCGGAGAGACCCAGTACTTC.